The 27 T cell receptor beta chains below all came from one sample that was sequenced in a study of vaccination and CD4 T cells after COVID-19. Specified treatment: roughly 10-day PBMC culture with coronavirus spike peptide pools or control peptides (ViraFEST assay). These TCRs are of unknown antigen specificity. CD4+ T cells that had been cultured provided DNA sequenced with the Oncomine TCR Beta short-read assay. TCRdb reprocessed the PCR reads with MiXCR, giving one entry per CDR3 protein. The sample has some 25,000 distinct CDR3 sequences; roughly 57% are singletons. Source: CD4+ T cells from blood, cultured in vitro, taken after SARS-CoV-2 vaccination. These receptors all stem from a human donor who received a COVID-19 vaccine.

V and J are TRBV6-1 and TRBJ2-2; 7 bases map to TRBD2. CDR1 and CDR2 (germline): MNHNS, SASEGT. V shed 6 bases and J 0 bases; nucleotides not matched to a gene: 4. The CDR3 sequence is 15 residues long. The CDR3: CASSRLAPNTGELFF. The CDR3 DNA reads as TGTGCCAGCAGCAGACTAGCACCGAACACCGGGGAGCTGTTTTTT.

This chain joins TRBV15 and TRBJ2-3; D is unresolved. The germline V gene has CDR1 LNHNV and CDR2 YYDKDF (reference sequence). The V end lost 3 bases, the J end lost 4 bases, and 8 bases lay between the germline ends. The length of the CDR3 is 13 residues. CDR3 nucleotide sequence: TGTGCCACCAGCAGGGAGAATGCAGATACGCAGTATTTT. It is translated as CATSRENADTQYF.

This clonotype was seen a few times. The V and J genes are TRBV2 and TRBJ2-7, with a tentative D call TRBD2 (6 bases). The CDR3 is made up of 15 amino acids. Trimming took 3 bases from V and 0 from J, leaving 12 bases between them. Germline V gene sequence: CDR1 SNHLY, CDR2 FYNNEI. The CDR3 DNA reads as TGTGCCAGCAGTGATACGGCGGGGAGCTCCTACGAGCAGTACTTC. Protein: CASSDTAGSSYEQYF.

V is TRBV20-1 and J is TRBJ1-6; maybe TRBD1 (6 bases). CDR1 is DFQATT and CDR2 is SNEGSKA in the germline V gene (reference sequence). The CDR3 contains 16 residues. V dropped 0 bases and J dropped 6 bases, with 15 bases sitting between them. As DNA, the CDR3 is TGCAGTGCTAGAGATTCAGGGGCCGGGGGTAATTCACCCCTCCACTTT. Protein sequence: CSARDSGAGGNSPLHF.

Here the CDR3 reads CAWSVRRPYNSPLHF. In DNA form, the CDR3 reads TGTGCCTGGAGTGTACGAAGGCCCTATAATTCACCCCTCCACTTT. The chain recombines TRBV30 with TRBJ1-6; unclear D gene. The V and J ends lost 0 bases and 2 bases respectively, with 8 bases between them. The V gene's germline CDR1 is GTSNPN and CDR2 SVGIG (reference sequence). The CDR3 consists of 15 residues.

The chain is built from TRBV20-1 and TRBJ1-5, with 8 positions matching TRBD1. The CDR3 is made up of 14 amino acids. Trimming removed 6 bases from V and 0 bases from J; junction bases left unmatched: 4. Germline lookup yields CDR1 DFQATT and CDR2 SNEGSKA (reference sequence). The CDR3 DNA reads TGCAGTGCCACAGGGGGTTATAGCAATCAGCCCCAGCATTTT. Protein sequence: CSATGGYSNQPQHF.

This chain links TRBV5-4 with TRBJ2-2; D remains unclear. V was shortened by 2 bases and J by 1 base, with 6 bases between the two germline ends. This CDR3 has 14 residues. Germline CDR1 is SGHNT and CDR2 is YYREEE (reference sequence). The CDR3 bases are TGTGCCAGCAGCTTCCAAGGGAACACCGGGGAGCTGTTTTTT. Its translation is CASSFQGNTGELFF. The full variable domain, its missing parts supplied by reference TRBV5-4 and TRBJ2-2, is ETGVTQSPTHLIKTRGQQVTLRCSSQSGHNTVSWYQQALGQGPQFIFQYYREEENGRGNFPPRFSGLQFPNYSSELNVNALELDDSALYLCASSFQGNTGELFFGEGSRLTVL.

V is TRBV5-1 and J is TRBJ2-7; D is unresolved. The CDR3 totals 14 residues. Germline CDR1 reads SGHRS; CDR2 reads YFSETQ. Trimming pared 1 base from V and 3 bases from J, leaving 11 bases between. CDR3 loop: CASSLNGLDYEQYF. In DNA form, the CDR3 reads TGCGCCAGCAGCTTGAACGGTCTGGACTACGAGCAGTACTTC.

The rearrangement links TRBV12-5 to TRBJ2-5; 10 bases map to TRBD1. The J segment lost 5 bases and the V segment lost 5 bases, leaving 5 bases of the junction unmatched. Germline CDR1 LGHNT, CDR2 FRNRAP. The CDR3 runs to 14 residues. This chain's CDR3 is CASGRDRGQETQYF. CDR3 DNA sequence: TGTGCTAGTGGTCGAGACAGGGGGCAGGAGACCCAGTACTTC.

The CDR3 DNA follows: TGTGCCAGCAGCCCCCTAGGGACTCCCAGCTCCTACAATGAGCAGTTCTTC. Translated, it gives CASSPLGTPSSYNEQFF. The chain links TRBV11-3 to TRBJ2-1; possible D gene TRBD2, 6 bases. V lost 5 bases to trimming and J lost 0 bases, with 17 bases between them. The CDR3 extends over 17 amino acids. CDR1 is SGHNT, CDR2 YENEEA, per germline.

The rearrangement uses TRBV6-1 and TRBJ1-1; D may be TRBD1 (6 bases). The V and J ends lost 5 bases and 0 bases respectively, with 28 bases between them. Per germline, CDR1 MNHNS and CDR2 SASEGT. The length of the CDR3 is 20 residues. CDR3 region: CASSPRQAPSARLMNTEAFF. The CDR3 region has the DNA TGTGCCAGCAGTCCCCGACAGGCGCCATCCGCACGTCTCATGAACACTGAAGCTTTCTTT.

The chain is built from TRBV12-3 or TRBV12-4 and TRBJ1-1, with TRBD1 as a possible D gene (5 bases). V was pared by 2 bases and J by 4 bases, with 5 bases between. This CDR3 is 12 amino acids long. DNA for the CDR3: TGTGCCAGCAGTTTAACAGGCACTGAAGCTTTCTTT. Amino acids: CASSLTGTEAFF.

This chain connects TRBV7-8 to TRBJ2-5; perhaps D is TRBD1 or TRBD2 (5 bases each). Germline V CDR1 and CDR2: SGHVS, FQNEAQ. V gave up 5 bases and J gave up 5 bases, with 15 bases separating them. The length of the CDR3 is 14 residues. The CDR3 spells CASSLGGEGETQYF. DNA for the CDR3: TGTGCCAGCAGCCTAGGTGGCGAGGGGGAGACCCAGTACTTC. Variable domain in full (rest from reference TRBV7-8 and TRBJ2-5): GAGVSQSPRYKVAKRGQDVALRCDPISGHVSLFWYQQALGQGPEFLTYFQNEAQLDKSGLPSDRFFAERPEGSVSTLKIQRTQQEDSAVYLCASSLGGEGETQYFGPGTRLLVL.

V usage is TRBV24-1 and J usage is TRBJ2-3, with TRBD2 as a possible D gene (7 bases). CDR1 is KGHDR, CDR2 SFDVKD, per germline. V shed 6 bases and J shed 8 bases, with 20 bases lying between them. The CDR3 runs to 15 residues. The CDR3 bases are TGTGCCACCAGTATGATCGAGGGGGGGCCTCGTACGCAGTATTTT. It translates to CATSMIEGGPRTQYF.

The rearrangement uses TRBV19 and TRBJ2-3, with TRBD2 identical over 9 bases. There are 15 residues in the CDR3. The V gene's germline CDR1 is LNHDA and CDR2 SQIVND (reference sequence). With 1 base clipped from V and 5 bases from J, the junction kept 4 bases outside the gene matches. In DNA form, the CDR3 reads TGTGCCAGTAGTATAGTCGGGCGGGAGGGAGATACGCAGTATTTT. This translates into CASSIVGREGDTQYF.

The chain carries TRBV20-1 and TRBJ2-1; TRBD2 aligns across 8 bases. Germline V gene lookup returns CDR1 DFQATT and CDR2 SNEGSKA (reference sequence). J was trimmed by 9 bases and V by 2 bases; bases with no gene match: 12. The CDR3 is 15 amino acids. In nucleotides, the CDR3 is TGCAGTGCTAGATCGTCGCGGGGGGCATGGGGTGAGCAGTTCTTC. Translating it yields CSARSSRGAWGEQFF.

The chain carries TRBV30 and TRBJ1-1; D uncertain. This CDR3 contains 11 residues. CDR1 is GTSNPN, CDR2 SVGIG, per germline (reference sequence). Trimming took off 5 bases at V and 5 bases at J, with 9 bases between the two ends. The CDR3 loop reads CAWLGGTEAFF. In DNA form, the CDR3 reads TGTGCCTGGTTAGGAGGGACTGAAGCTTTCTTT.

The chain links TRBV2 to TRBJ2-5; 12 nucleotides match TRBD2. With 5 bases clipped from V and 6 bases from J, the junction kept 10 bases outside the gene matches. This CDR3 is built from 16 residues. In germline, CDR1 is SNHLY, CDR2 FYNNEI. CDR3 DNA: TGTGCCAGCAGTCGAGGACTAGCGGGGTTCCAGAAGACCCAGTACTTC. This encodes CASSRGLAGFQKTQYF.

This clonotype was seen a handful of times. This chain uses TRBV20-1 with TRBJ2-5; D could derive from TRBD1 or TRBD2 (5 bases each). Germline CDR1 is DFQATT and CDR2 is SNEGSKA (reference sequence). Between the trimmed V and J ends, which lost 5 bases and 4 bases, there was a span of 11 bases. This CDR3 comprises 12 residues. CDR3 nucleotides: TGCAGTGCTGGGACGGTGGGAGAGACCCAGTACTTC. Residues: CSAGTVGETQYF.

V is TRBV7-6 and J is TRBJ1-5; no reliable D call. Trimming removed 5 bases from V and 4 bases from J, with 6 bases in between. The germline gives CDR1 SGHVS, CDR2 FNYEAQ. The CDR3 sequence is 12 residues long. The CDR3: CASSRINQPQHF. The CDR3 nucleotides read TGTGCCAGCAGCCGAATAAATCAGCCCCAGCATTTT.

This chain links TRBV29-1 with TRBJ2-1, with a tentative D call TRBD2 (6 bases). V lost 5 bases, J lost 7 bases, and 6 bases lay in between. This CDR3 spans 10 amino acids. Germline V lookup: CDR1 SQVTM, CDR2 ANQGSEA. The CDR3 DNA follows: TGCAGCGTTCTAGCGAATGAGCAGTTCTTC. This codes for CSVLANEQFF.

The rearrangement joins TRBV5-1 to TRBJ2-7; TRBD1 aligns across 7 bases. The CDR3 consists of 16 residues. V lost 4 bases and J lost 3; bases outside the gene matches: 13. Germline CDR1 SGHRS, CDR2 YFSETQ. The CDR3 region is CASSPGQDRDLYEQYF. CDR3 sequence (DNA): TGCGCCAGCAGCCCCGGACAGGACCGCGATCTCTACGAGCAGTACTTC. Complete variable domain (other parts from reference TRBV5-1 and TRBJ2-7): KAGVTQTPRYLIKTRGQQVTLSCSPISGHRSVSWYQQTPGQGLQFLFEYFSETQRNKGNFPGRFSGRQFSNSRSEMNVSTLELGDSALYLCASSPGQDRDLYEQYFGPGTRLTVT.

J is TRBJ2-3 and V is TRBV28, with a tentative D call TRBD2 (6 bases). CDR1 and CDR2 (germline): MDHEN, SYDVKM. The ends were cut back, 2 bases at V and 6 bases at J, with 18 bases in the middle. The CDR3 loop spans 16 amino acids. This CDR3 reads CASSLAGPSGPDTQYF. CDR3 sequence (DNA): TGTGCCAGCAGTTTAGCGGGACCCTCGGGTCCCGATACGCAGTATTTT.

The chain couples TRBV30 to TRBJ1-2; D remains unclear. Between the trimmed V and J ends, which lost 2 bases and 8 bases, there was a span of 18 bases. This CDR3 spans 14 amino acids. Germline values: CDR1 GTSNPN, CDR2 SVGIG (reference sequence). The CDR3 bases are TGTGCCTGGAGTCCCCTCGACGAGCGCGGGGGCTACACCTTC. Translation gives CAWSPLDERGGYTF. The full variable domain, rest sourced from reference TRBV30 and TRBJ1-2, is SQTIHQWPATLVQPVGSPLSLECTVEGTSNPNLYWYRQAAGRGLQLLFYSVGIGQISSEVPQNLSASRPQDRQFILSSKKLLLSDSGFYLCAWSPLDERGGYTFGSGTRLTVV.

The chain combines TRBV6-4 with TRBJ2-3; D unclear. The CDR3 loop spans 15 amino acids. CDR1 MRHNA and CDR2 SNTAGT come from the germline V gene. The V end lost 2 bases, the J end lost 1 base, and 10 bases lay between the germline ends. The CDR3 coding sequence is TGTGCCAGCAGTGACGAGTATGGGCGCACAGATACGCAGTATTTT. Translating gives CASSDEYGRTDTQYF.

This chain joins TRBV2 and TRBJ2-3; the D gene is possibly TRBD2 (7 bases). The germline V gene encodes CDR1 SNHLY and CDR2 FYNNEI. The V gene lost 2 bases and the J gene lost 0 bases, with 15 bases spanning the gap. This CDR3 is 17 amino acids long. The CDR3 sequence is CASSESRGGSSTDTQYF. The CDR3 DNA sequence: TGTGCCAGCAGTGAAAGTAGGGGGGGCTCTAGCACAGATACGCAGTATTTT.

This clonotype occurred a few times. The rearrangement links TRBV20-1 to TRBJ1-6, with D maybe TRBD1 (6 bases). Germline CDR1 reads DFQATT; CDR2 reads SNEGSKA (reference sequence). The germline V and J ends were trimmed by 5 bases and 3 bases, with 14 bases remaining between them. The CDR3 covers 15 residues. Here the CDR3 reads CSAHYRAIYNSPLHF. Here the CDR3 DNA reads TGCAGTGCTCATTACAGGGCCATCTATAATTCACCCCTCCACTTT.